One sample yielded the 17 T cell receptor beta chains listed below, sequenced in a study of blood T cells in healthy people across ages. Next came a second PCR, run for about 7 to 11 cycles, which used a sample-barcoded 5' primer along with a J-beta primer mix. From the 5' RACE reads, TCRdb called clonotypes with MiXCR, one entry per CDR3 protein. Of roughly 550,000 distinct CDR3 sequences listed, less than 25% are singletons. In addition, the sample was reused for a study of T cells of mothers and their children.

The material sequenced was blood. The receptor set was obtained from a boy younger than 18 in good health.

The chain recombines TRBV11-2 with TRBJ1-4; D gene uncertain. Between the trimmed V and J ends, which lost 6 bases and 7 bases, there was a span of 6 bases. This CDR3 spans 11 amino acids. Germline CDR1 SGHAT, CDR2 FQNNGV. The CDR3 here is CASSEAEKLFF. The CDR3 DNA reads as TGTGCCAGCAGTGAAGCTGAAAAACTGTTTTTT. Looking up the rest from reference TRBV11-2 and TRBJ1-4 gives the full variable domain: EAGVAQSPRYKIIEKRQSVAFWCNPISGHATLYWYQQILGQGPKLLIQFQNNGVVDDSQLPKDRFSAERLKGVDSTLKIQPAKLEDSAVYLCASSEAEKLFFGSGTQLSVL.

In its sample, this clonotype was seen once. This rearrangement joins TRBV10-3 to TRBJ1-5, with D maybe TRBD1 (5 bases). This CDR3 region has 15 residues. Germline values: CDR1 ENHRY, CDR2 SYGVKD. Trimming stripped 0 bases from V and 3 bases from J, with 9 bases between. The CDR3 DNA reads as TGTGCCATCAGTGAGTCGGCAGGGTTCAATCAGCCCCAGCATTTT. This sequence encodes CAISESAGFNQPQHF.

The chain employs TRBV10-3 and TRBJ2-1; D remains unclear. CDR3 length: 13 amino acids. CDR1 ENHRY and CDR2 SYGVKD come from the germline V gene. The V end was cut by 3 bases, the J end by 6 bases, with 9 bases between. DNA of the CDR3: TGTGCCATCAGTGACGAGGCGCCCAATGAGCAGTTCTTC. Protein product: CAISDEAPNEQFF.

V gene TRBV6-6 combines with J gene TRBJ2-3; D possibly corresponds to TRBD2 (6 bases). This CDR3 region has 15 residues. V lost 7 bases and J lost 6, with 20 bases in between. Per the germline V gene, CDR1 is MNHNY and CDR2 is SVGAGI (reference sequence). CDR3: CASTSPGLHEDTQYF. CDR3 sequence (DNA): TGTGCCAGCACGTCACCGGGACTCCATGAGGATACGCAGTATTTT.

This clonotype was seen more than once but under ten times. This sequence joins TRBV7-6 and TRBJ2-5; D is ambiguous. There are 15 residues in the CDR3. V gave up 0 bases and J gave up 7 bases, with 15 bases separating them. Germline loops: CDR1 SGHVS, CDR2 FNYEAQ. The CDR3 loop reads CASSLAPESFGTQYF. The CDR3 DNA reads as TGTGCCAGCAGCTTAGCGCCCGAGTCGTTCGGGACCCAGTACTTC.

The chain carries TRBV27 and TRBJ2-5, with 9 bases that match TRBD2. The tail of the sequence fits TRBJ2-1 better, so the J call may be wrong. Germline-derived CDR1 and CDR2 are MNHEY and SMNVEV (reference sequence). This CDR3 comprises 13 residues. The DNA of the CDR3 is TGTGCCAGCAGTCTGTTAGCGGGAGCTGTGCAGTTCTTC. It codes for CASSLLAGAVQFF.

This clonotype has more than one count but fewer than ten. This chain connects TRBV11-2 to TRBJ2-7; 16 nucleotides match TRBD2. With V trimmed by 1 base and J by 1 base, 1 base remained unmatched. Germline V gene data show CDR1 as SGHAT and CDR2 as FQNNGV. CDR3 size: 17 residues. The CDR3 DNA sequence: TGTGCCAGCAGCTTAGGGGGACTAGCGGGAGGGTCCTACGAGCAGTACTTC. Its translation: CASSLGGLAGGSYEQYF.

This sequence joins TRBV4-2 and TRBJ2-1; D is undetermined. The CDR3 runs to 16 residues. Per germline, CDR1 LGHNA and CDR2 YNFKEQ. V dropped 3 bases and J dropped 3 bases, with 15 bases sitting between them. For the CDR3, the DNA is TGTGCCAGCAGCCACGGGTTTAGAGGCCTCTACAATGAGCAGTTCTTC. It codes for CASSHGFRGLYNEQFF.

The chain employs TRBV7-9 and TRBJ1-1, with 8 bases aligning to TRBD1. Losses at the gene ends were 5 bases for V and 1 base for J; bases not matched to a gene: 6. The CDR3 is 15 residues long. Germline CDR1 is SEHNR and CDR2 is FQNEAQ (reference sequence). CDR3 DNA: TGTGCCAGCAGCCCCTGGACAGGGCAGAACACTGAAGCTTTCTTT. Translation: CASSPWTGQNTEAFF. Supplemented by reference TRBV7-9 and TRBJ1-1, the full variable domain reads DTGVSQNPRHKITKRGQNVTFRCDPISEHNRLYWYRQTLGQGPEFLTYFQNEAQLEKSRLLSDRFSAERPKGSFSTLEIQRTEQGDSAMYLCASSPWTGQNTEAFFGQGTRLTVV.

In its sample, this clonotype was seen a few times. The rearrangement uses TRBV13 and TRBJ2-5; the D gene could be TRBD1 or TRBD2 (7 bases each). The J call may be mistaken, given a closer DNA end match to TRBJ2-7. Germline V CDR1 and CDR2: PRHDT, FYEKMQ (reference sequence). The CDR3 covers 16 residues. Here the CDR3 DNA reads TGTGCCAGCAGCCCCAGGGGGGGCGTCGGCTCCTACGAGCAGTACTTC. Residues: CASSPRGGVGSYEQYF.

This clonotype has just a few counts. The chain uses TRBV12-3 or TRBV12-4 and TRBJ2-7; possible D gene TRBD2, 5 bases. The CDR3 contains 12 residues. The ends were cut back, 3 bases at V and 11 bases at J, with 14 bases in the middle. For the CDR3, the DNA is TGTGCCAGCAGTTTGACGAACTGGGGAGAGTACTTC. It is translated as CASSLTNWGEYF.

This clonotype occurred a few times. The gene calls are TRBV5-1 and TRBJ2-3; 7 bases agree with TRBD2. CDR3 size: 16 residues. CDR1 SGHRS and CDR2 YFSETQ come from the germline V gene. The trim removed 4 bases at V and 2 bases at J, leaving 10 bases unmatched. The CDR3 protein is CASSALGLVITDTQYF. The CDR3 DNA follows: TGCGCCAGCAGCGCCCTAGGACTAGTGATCACAGATACGCAGTATTTT.

This clonotype showed up just once. This chain joins TRBV5-1 and TRBJ2-7, with 7 bases matching TRBD1. J lost 3 bases, V lost 4 bases, and 13 bases had no gene match. CDR1 is SGHRS and CDR2 is YFSETQ in the germline V gene. The CDR3 totals 16 residues. The DNA for the CDR3 is TGCGCCAGCAGCCCTAAGTCGGGAACAGGGGACTACGAGCAGTACTTC. Protein product: CASSPKSGTGDYEQYF.

This sequence joins TRBV28 and TRBJ2-2, with a possible D match to TRBD1 (6 bases). This CDR3 has 16 amino acids. Germline V gene data show CDR1 as MDHEN and CDR2 as SYDVKM. V gave up 1 base and J gave up 1 base, with 10 bases separating them. Here the CDR3 reads CASSLSRGWNTGELFF. Written as DNA, the CDR3 is TGTGCCAGCAGTTTATCGAGGGGGTGGAACACCGGGGAGCTGTTTTTT.

This clonotype occurred a few times. The chain recombines TRBV20-1 with TRBJ2-1, with TRBD1 identical over 8 bases. Germline-derived CDR1 and CDR2 are DFQATT and SNEGSKA (reference sequence). The CDR3 consists of 15 residues. With 1 base clipped from V and 5 bases from J, the junction kept 7 bases outside the gene matches. The CDR3 DNA reads as TGCAGTGCTAGAGGATTACAGGGGGTCCACAATGAGCAGTTCTTC. Protein sequence: CSARGLQGVHNEQFF.

Only a few counts were recorded for this clonotype. The chain recombines TRBV7-8 with TRBJ1-2; no clear D gene. Per germline, CDR1 SGHVS and CDR2 FQNEAQ. Between the trimmed V and J ends, which lost 7 bases and 11 bases, there was a span of 11 bases. The CDR3 extends over 10 amino acids. The CDR3 is CASTMTRYTF. The CDR3 DNA follows: TGTGCCAGCACTATGACTAGATACACCTTC.

This clonotype was counted many times. V gene TRBV10-3 combines with J gene TRBJ2-6; TRBD1 agrees at 7 bases. Per the germline V gene, CDR1 is ENHRY and CDR2 is SYGVKD. With 0 bases clipped from V and 17 bases from J, the junction kept 10 bases outside the gene matches. The CDR3 covers 14 residues. The CDR3 region is CAISESESQGSLTF. As DNA, the CDR3 is TGTGCCATCAGTGAGTCGGAATCACAGGGGTCGTTGACTTTC.